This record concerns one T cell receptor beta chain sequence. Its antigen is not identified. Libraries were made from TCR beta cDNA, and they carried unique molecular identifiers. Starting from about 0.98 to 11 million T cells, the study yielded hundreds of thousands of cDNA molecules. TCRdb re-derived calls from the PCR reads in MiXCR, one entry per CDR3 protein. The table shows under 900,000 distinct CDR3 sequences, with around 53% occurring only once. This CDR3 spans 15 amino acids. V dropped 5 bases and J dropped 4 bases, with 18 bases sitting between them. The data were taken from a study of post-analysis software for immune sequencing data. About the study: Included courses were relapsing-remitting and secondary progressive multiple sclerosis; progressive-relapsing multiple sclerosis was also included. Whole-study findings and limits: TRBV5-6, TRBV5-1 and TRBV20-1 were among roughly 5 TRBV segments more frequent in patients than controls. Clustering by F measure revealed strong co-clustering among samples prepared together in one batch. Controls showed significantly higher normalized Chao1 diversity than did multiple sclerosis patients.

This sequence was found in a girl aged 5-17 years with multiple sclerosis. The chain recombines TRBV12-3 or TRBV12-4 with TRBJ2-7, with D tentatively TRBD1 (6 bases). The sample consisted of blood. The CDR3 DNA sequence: TGTGCCAGCAGTCCCCGAGGGACATCAGAATACGAGCAGTACTTC. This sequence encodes CASSPRGTSEYEQYF.